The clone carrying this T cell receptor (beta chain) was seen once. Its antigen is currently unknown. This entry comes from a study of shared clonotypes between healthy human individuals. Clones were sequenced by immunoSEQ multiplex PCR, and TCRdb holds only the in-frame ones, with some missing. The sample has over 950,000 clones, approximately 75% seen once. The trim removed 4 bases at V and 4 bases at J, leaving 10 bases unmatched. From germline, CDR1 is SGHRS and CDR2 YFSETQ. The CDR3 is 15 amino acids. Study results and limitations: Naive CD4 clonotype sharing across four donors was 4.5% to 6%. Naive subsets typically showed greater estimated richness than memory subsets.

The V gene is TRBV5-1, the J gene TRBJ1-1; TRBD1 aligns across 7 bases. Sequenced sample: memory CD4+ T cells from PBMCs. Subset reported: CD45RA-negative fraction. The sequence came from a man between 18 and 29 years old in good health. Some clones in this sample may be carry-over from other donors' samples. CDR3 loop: CASSPGQSYGTEAFF. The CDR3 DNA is TGCGCCAGCAGCCCGGGACAGTCATACGGCACTGAAGCTTTCTTT.